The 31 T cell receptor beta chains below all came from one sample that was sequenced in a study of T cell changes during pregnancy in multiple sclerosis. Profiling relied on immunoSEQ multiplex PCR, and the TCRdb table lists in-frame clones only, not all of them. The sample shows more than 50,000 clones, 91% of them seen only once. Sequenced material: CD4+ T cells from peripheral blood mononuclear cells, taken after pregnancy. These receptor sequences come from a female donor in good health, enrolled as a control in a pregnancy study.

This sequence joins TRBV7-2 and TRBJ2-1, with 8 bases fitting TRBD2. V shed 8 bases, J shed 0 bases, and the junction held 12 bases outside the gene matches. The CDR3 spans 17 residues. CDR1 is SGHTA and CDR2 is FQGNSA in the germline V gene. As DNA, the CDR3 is TGTGCCAGCCGCCGGGGAGCGGGGGCTAGCTCCTACAATGAGCAGTTCTTC. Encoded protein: CASRRGAGASSYNEQFF.

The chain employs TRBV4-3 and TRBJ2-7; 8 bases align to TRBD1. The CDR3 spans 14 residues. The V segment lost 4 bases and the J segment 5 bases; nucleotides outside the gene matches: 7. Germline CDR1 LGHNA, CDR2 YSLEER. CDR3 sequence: CASSPRTGRNEQYF. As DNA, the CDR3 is TGCGCCAGCAGCCCTAGGACAGGGAGGAACGAGCAGTACTTC.

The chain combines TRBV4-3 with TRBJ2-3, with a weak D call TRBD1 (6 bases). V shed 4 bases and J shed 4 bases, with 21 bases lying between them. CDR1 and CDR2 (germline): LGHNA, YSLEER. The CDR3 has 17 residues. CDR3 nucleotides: TGCGCCAGCAGCCTACAACGTGATCAGGGGTGGGCAGATACGCAGTATTTT. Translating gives CASSLQRDQGWADTQYF.

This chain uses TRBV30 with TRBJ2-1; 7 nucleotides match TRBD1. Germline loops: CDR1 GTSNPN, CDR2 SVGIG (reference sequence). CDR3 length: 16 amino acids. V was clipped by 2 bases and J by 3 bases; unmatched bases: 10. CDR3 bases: TGTGCCTGGAGTCAGTATTGGGACAGAAGCTACAATGAGCAGTTCTTC. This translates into CAWSQYWDRSYNEQFF.

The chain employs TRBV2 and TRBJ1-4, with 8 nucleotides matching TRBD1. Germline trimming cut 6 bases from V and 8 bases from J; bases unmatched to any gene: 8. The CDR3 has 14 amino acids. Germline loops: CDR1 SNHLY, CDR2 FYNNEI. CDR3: CASSRDRLREKLFF. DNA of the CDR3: TGTGCCAGCAGCCGGGACAGGCTTCGGGAAAAACTGTTTTTT.

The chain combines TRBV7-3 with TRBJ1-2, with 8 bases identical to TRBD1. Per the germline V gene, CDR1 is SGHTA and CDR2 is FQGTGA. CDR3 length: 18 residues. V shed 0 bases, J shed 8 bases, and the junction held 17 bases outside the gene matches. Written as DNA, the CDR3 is TGTGCCAGCAGCTTAACGGGGGGGCAGGGGGCTGAGTCTGGGGGCTACACCTTC. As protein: CASSLTGGQGAESGGYTF.

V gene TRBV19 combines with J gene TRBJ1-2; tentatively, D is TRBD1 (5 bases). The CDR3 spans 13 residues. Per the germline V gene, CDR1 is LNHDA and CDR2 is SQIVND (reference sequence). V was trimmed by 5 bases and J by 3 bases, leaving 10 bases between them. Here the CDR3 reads CASSLTGDYGYTF. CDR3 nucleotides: TGTGCCAGTAGTCTCACAGGAGACTATGGCTACACCTTC.

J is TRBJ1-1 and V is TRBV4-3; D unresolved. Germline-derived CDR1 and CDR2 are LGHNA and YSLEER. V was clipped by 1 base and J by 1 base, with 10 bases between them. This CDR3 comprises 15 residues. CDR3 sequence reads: CASSQGFLENTEAFF. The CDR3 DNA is TGCGCCAGCAGCCAAGGTTTTTTAGAGAACACTGAAGCTTTCTTT.

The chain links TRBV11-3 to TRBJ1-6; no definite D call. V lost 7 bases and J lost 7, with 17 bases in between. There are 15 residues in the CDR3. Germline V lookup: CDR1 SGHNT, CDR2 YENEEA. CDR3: CASTSRTGVNSPLHF. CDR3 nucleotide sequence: TGTGCCAGCACCTCGAGGACGGGAGTAAATTCACCCCTCCACTTT.

CDR3 protein: CASSLSRLDTDTQYF. The CDR3 DNA reads TGTGCCAGCAGTTTATCCCGACTGGACACAGATACGCAGTATTTT. The chain is built from TRBV27 and TRBJ2-3; no reliable D call. The CDR3 spans 15 residues. V was pared by 0 bases and J by 2 bases, with 9 bases between. The germline V gene has CDR1 MNHEY and CDR2 SMNVEV (reference sequence).

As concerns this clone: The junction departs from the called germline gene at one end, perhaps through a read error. As DNA, the CDR3 is TGTGCTAGCAGCTCCTCTAGCGGGGCTGGGGCCAACGTCCTGACTTTC. Protein product: CASSSSSGAGANVLTF. This chain uses TRBV7-7 with TRBJ2-6; 9 bases align to TRBD2. CDR1 SSHAT and CDR2 FNYEAQ come from the germline V gene (reference sequence). The CDR3 runs 16 residues.

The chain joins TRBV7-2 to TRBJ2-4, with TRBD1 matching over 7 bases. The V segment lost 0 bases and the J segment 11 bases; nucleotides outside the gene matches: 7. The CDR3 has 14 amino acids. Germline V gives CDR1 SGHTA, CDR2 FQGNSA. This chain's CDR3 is CASSLAWSGGVQYF. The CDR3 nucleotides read TGTGCCAGCAGCTTAGCTTGGTCAGGGGGAGTTCAGTACTTC.

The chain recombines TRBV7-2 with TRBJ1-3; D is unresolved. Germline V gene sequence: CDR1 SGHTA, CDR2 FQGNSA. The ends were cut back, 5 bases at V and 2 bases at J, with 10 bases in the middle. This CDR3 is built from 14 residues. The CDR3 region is CASSRVGTGNTIYF. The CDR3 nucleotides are TGTGCCAGCAGCCGAGTGGGCACTGGAAACACCATATATTTT.

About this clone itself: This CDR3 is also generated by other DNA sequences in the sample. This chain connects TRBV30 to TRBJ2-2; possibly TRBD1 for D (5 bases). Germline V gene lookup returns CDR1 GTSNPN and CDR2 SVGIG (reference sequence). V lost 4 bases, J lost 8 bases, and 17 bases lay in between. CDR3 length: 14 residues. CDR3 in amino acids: CAWTRSGLTGELFF. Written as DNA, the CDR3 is TGTGCCTGGACCCGGTCAGGGTTGACTGGGGAGCTGTTTTTT.

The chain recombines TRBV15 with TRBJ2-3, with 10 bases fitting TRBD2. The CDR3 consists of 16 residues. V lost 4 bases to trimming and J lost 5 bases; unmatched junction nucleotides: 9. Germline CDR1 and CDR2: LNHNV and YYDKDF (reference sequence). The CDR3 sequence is CATSTGLAGGIDTQYF. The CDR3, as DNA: TGTGCCACCAGCACGGGATTAGCGGGGGGTATAGATACGCAGTATTTT.

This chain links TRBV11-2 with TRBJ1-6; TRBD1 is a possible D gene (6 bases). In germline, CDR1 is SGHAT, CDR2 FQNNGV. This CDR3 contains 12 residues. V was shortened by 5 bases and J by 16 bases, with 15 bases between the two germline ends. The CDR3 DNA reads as TGTGCCAGCAGCGTCGGGCTCCAGGGGCTCCACTTT. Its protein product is CASSVGLQGLHF.

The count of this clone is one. The CDR3 reads CASSQDGGLRTEAFF. CDR3 DNA sequence: TGCGCCAGCAGCCAAGATGGGGGGTTACGGACTGAAGCTTTCTTT. J is TRBJ1-1 and V is TRBV4-3; D is possibly TRBD1 (5 bases). The germline gives CDR1 LGHNA, CDR2 YSLEER. V lost 0 bases and J 5 bases, leaving 13 bases between the germline ends. This CDR3 contains 15 residues.

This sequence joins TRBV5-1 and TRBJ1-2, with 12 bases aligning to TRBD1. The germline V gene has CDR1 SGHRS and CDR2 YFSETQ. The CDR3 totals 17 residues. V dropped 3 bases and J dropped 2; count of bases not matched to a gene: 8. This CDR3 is CASSSNRDRGRNYGYTF. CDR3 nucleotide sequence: TGCGCCAGCAGCTCCAACCGGGACAGGGGGCGCAACTATGGCTACACCTTC. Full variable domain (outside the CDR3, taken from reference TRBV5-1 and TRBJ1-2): KAGVTQTPRYLIKTRGQQVTLSCSPISGHRSVSWYQQTPGQGLQFLFEYFSETQRNKGNFPGRFSGRQFSNSRSEMNVSTLELGDSALYLCASSSNRDRGRNYGYTFGSGTRLTVV.

The CDR3 spells CASSPRGASSGNTIYF. The DNA of the CDR3 is TGTGCCAGTAGTCCCCGGGGGGCAAGCTCTGGAAACACCATATATTTT. V gene TRBV19 combines with J gene TRBJ1-3, with D tentatively TRBD1 (6 bases). The germline CDR1 and CDR2 sequences are LNHDA and SQIVND (reference sequence). The V gene lost 5 bases and the J gene lost 0 bases, with 14 bases spanning the gap. The CDR3 covers 16 residues.

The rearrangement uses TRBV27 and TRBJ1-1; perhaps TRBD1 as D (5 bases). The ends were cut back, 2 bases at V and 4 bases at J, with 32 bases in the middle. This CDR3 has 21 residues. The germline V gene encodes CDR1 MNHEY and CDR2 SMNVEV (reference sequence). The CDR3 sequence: CASSLTARMLSPRAGSTEAFF. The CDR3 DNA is TGTGCCAGCAGTTTAACAGCGCGGATGTTGTCGCCCAGGGCGGGAAGCACTGAAGCTTTCTTT.

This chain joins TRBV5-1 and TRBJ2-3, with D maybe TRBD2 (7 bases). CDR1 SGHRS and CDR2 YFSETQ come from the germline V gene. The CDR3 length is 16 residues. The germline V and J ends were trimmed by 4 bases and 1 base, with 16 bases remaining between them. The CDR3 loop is CASSPPEGGGTDTQYF. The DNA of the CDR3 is TGCGCCAGCAGCCCCCCAGAGGGGGGGGGCACAGATACGCAGTATTTT.

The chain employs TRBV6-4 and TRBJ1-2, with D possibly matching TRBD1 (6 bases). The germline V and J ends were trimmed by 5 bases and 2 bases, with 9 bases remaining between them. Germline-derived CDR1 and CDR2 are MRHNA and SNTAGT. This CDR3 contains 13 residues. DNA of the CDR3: TGTGCCAGCAGTCCAGGGGCCAACTATGGCTACACCTTC. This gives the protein CASSPGANYGYTF.

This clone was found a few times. This CDR3 reads CASSLDPRDTEAFF. The CDR3 DNA follows: TGCGCCAGCAGCTTAGATCCCAGGGACACTGAAGCTTTCTTT. This chain joins TRBV5-1 and TRBJ1-1, with a possible D match to TRBD1 (5 bases). The germline V gene encodes CDR1 SGHRS and CDR2 YFSETQ. Trimming left V 2 bases short and J 3 bases short, with 11 bases between. The CDR3 is made up of 14 amino acids.

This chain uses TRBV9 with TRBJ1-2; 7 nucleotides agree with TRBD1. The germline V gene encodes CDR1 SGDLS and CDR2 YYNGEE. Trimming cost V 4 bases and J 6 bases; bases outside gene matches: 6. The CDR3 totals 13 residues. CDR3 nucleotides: TGTGCCAGCAGCATATTGACAGGGAATGGCTACACCTTC. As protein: CASSILTGNGYTF.

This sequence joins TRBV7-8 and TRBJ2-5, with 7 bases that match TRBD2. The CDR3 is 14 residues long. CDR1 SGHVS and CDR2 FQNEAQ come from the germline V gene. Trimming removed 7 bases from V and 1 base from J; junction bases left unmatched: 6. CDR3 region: CASNPGGIQETQYF. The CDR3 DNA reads TGTGCCAGCAACCCGGGGGGAATCCAAGAGACCCAGTACTTC.

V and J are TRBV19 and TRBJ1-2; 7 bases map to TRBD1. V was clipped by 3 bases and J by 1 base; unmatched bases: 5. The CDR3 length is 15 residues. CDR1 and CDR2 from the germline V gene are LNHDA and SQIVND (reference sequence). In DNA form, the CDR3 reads TGTGCCAGTAGTATTCCGACAGGGATTAACTATGGCTACACCTTC. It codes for CASSIPTGINYGYTF.

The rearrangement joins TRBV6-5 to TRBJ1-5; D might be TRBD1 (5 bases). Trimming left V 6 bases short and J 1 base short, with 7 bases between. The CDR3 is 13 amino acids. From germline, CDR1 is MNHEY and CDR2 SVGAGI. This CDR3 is CASRGLSNQPQHF. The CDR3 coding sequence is TGTGCCAGCAGGGGGCTAAGCAATCAGCCCCAGCATTTT.

CDR3 protein: CASRWTGTDTQYF. CDR3 coding DNA: TGTGCCAGCAGATGGACAGGAACAGATACGCAGTATTTT. V is TRBV6-6 and J is TRBJ2-3; 7 bases map to TRBD1. This CDR3 has 13 residues. With V trimmed by 6 bases and J by 3 bases, 3 bases remained unmatched. Germline V gene data show CDR1 as MNHNY and CDR2 as SVGAGI (reference sequence).

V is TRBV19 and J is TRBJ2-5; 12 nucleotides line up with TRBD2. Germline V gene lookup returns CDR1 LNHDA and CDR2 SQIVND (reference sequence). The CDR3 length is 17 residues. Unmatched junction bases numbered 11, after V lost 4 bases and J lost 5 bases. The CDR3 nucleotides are TGTGCCAGTAGTAAACCTTATTCTACTAGCGGGGGGGAGACCCAGTACTTC. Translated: CASSKPYSTSGGETQYF.

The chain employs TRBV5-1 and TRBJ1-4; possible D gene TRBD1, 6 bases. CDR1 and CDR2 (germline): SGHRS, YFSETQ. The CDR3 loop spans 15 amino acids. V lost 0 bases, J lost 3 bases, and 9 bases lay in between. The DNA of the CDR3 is TGCGCCAGCAGCTTGGAGGGACACCCTAATGAAAAACTGTTTTTT. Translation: CASSLEGHPNEKLFF.

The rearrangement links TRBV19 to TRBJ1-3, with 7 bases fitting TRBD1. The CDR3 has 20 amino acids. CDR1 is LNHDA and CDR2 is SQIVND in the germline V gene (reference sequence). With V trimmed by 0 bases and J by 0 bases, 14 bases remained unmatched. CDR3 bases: TGTGCCAGTAGTATAGATAAGCTCTTGACAGGGCTCCACTCTGGAAACACCATATATTTT. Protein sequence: CASSIDKLLTGLHSGNTIYF. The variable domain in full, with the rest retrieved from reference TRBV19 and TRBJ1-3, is DGGITQSPKYLFRKEGQNVTLSCEQNLNHDAMYWYRQDPGQGLRLIYYSQIVNDFQKGDIAEGYSVSREKKESFPLTVTSAQKNPTAFYLCASSIDKLLTGLHSGNTIYFGEGSWLTVV.